The 19 T cell receptor beta chains reported below all come from one sample, sequenced in a study of T cells expressing NK-cell markers. Using the 5' RACE reads, TCRdb records one entry per CDR3 protein without DNA. The repertoire shows some 390,000 distinct CDR3 sequences; the top ten hold about 10%. The sequenced material came from blood T cells: a sorted CD56 or NKG2C T cell subset, CD4+ or CD8+ T cells, or bulk PBMC T cells (not recorded which). The receptors were gathered from a woman aged 45-59 years in good health.

The gene calls are TRBV20-1 and TRBJ2-4; TCRdb names TRBD2, which stays unverified in the absence of DNA. CDR3 length equals 14 residues. Germline CDR1 DFQATT, CDR2 SNEGSKA (reference sequence). The CDR3 is CSASLGGSGDIQYF.

CDR3 amino acids: CSASGQRITDTQYF. This chain links TRBV20-1 with TRBJ2-3. Per germline, CDR1 DFQATT and CDR2 SNEGSKA (reference sequence). This CDR3 has 14 residues.

The V gene is TRBV10-3, the J gene TRBJ2-7; checking the TCRdb D call of TRBD1 is not possible without DNA. The CDR3 runs 14 residues. Germline V CDR1 and CDR2: ENHRY, SYGVKD. The CDR3 sequence: CAISESVGDYEQYF.

V is TRBV11-2 and J is TRBJ2-1. Germline loops: CDR1 SGHAT, CDR2 FQNNGV. This CDR3 has 13 amino acids. The CDR3 is CASSLDGVDEQFF.

The CDR3 here is CASSTSRGDYNEQFF. The chain couples TRBV18 to TRBJ2-1; TCRdb calls TRBD1, which cannot be checked without DNA. Germline V gene lookup returns CDR1 KGHSH and CDR2 LQKENI. The CDR3 loop spans 15 amino acids. The variable domain in full, with the rest retrieved from reference TRBV18 and TRBJ2-1, is NAGVMQNPRHLVRRRGQEARLRCSPMKGHSHVYWYRQLPEEGLKFMVYLQKENIIDESGMPKERFSAEFPKEGPSILRIQQVVRGDSAAYFCASSTSRGDYNEQFFGPGTRLTVL.

This chain links TRBV6-1 with TRBJ1-4. Germline V gives CDR1 MNHNS, CDR2 SASEGT. The length of the CDR3 is 18 residues. CDR3 region: CASSEAESRVTGYEKLFF.

This rearrangement joins TRBV12-3 or TRBV12-4 to TRBJ2-3; TCRdb picks TRBD2, but there is no DNA to check that call. This CDR3 is built from 20 residues. The CDR3 here is CASSLRLAGGPTLLTDTQYF.

CDR3 sequence: CASSLVGPRETQYF. V gene TRBV7-8 combines with J gene TRBJ2-5; without DNA, the TCRdb call of TRBD2 cannot be checked. This CDR3 spans 14 amino acids. Germline CDR1 reads SGHVS; CDR2 reads FQNEAQ.

This chain joins TRBV5-1 and TRBJ2-7; with no DNA, the TCRdb D assignment of TRBD2 cannot be verified. CDR3 size: 16 residues. Germline V gene data show CDR1 as SGHRS and CDR2 as YFSETQ. This CDR3 is CASSLVSSGSVYEQYF.

This chain links TRBV7-3 with TRBJ2-2; no DNA is available, so the TRBD2 call from TCRdb remains unchecked. Germline V lookup: CDR1 SGHTA, CDR2 FQGTGA. The CDR3 loop spans 15 amino acids. The CDR3: CASSSREGGTGELFF.

The CDR3 reads CASREPGQGITGELFF. The chain joins TRBV12-3 or TRBV12-4 to TRBJ2-2; TCRdb picks TRBD1, but there is no DNA to check that call. The CDR3 has 16 residues.

The chain is built from TRBV7-9 and TRBJ2-3; no DNA is available, so the TRBD1 call from TCRdb remains unchecked. This CDR3 has 16 residues. Germline-derived CDR1 and CDR2 are SEHNR and FQNEAQ (reference sequence). CDR3 residues: CASSFNRGSSTDTQYF.

This sequence joins TRBV10-3 and TRBJ2-1; the D gene TCRdb calls, TRBD2, cannot be checked with no DNA. The germline V gene encodes CDR1 ENHRY and CDR2 SYGVKD. There are 15 residues in the CDR3. This chain's CDR3 is CAISEFGPRDNEQFF.

The chain employs TRBV20-1 and TRBJ2-7; TCRdb's assignment of TRBD2 cannot be checked, as there is no DNA. This CDR3 comprises 14 residues. Germline V gene data show CDR1 as DFQATT and CDR2 as SNEGSKA (reference sequence). CDR3 in amino acids: CSANQAGGPYEQYF.

This chain joins TRBV7-6 and TRBJ2-2; TCRdb indicates TRBD1, and absent DNA this call remains unverified. Germline-derived CDR1 and CDR2 are SGHVS and FNYEAQ. CDR3 length: 19 amino acids. CDR3: CASSSGVAQRGANTGELFF.

The chain joins TRBV7-3 to TRBJ2-1; there is no DNA to check the TCRdb D call of TRBD2. From germline, CDR1 is SGHTA and CDR2 FQGTGA. The CDR3 extends over 14 amino acids. The CDR3 loop is CASSFGGSRNEQFF.

V and J are TRBV12-3 or TRBV12-4 and TRBJ1-1. The CDR3 totals 12 residues. The CDR3 protein is CASTTEDSEAFF.

The chain carries TRBV20-1 and TRBJ1-2. The germline V gene has CDR1 DFQATT and CDR2 SNEGSKA (reference sequence). This CDR3 is 15 amino acids long. This CDR3 reads CSARDLGAGGYGYTF.

The V and J genes are TRBV6-2 or TRBV6-3 and TRBJ2-3. CDR1 and CDR2 (germline): MNHEY, SVGEGT. The CDR3 spans 16 residues. CDR3 sequence: CASSYSLPTGTDTQYF.